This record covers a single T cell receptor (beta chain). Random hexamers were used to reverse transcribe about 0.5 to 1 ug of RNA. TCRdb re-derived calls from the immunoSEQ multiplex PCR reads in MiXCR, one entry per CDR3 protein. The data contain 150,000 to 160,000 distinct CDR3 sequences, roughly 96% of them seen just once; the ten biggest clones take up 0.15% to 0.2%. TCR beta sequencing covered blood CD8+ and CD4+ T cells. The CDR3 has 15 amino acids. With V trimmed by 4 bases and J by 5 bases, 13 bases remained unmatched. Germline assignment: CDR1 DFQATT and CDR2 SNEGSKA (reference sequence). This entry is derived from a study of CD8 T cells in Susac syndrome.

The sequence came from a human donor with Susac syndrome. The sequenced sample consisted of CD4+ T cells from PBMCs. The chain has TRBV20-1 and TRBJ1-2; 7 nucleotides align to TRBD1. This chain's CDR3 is CSATRGGFSGYGYTF. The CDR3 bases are TGCAGTGCTACCCGAGGGGGCTTCTCAGGGTATGGCTACACCTTC.